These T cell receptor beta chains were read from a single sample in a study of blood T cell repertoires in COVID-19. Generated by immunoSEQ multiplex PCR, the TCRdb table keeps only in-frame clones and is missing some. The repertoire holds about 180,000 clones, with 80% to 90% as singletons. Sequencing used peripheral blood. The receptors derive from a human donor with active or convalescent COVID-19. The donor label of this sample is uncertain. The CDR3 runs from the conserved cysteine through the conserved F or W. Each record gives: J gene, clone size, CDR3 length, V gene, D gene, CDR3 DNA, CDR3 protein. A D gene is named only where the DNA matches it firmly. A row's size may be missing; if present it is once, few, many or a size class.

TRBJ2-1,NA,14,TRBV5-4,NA,TGTGCCAGCACAACCCGGGGGGCATACAATGAGCAGTTCTTC,CASTTRGAYNEQFF
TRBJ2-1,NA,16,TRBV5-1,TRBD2,TGCGCCAGCAGCCCCCCTCTGCTAGCGGGAGACAATGAGCAGTTCTTC,CASSPPLLAGDNEQFF
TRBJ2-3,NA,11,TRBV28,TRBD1,TGTGCCAGCAGTACCAGGGGGACGCAGTATTTT,CASSTRGTQYF
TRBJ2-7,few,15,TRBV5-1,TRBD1,TGCGCCAGCAGCTTGGGCGGGACAGGGAGATACGAGCAGTACTTC,CASSLGGTGRYEQYF
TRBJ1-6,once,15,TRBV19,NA,TGTGCCAGTAGTATTAGAGACAGCCCTAATTCACCCCTCCACTTT,CASSIRDSPNSPLHF
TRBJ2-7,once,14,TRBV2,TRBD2,TGTGCCAGCAGGGTAGCGGGAGGCCCTAGGGAGCAGTACTTC,CASRVAGGPREQYF
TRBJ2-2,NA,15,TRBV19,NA,TGTGCCAGTGTTTTCTTGGGGGGGAACACCGGGGAGCTGTTTTTT,CASVFLGGNTGELFF
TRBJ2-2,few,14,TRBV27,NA,TGTGCCAGCAGTCGTCAGGGGTACACCGGGGAGCTGTTTTTT,CASSRQGYTGELFF
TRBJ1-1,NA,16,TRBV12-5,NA,TGTGCTAGTGGTTTGTGGGGGGAAGAGAGAAACACTGAAGCTTTCTTT,CASGLWGEERNTEAFF
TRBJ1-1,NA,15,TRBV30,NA,TGTGCCTGGAGTGTAGGATCAGGGATGAACACTGAAGCTTTCTTT,CAWSVGSGMNTEAFF
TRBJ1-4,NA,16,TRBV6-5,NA,TGTGCCAGCAGTTACGAAACAGGGATTTCCGTGAAAAAACTGTTTTTT,CASSYETGISVKKLFF
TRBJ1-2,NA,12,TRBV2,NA,TGTGCCACCTCGGTGGAGAACTATGGCTACACCTTC,CATSVENYGYTF
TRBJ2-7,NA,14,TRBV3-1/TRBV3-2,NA,TGTGCCAGCTCACCCGGGACTGTCTCCTACGAGCAGTACTTC,CASSPGTVSYEQYF
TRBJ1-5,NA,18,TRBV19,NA,TGTGCCAGTAGCCTAGGCAGGGGAGCGTTAAGAAGCAATCAGCCCCAGCATTTT,CASSLGRGALRSNQPQHF
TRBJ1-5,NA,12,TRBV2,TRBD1,TGTGCCAGCAGTGCTAGGACAGGGCCCCAGCATTTT,CASSARTGPQHF
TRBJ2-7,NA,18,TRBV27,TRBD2,TGTGCCAGCACTCCCCTGGGACTAGCGGGAGGCAGCTCCTACGAGCAGTACTTC,CASTPLGLAGGSSYEQYF
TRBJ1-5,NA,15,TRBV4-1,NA,TGCGCCAGCAGCCAAAACGTCGCCCGCGGTCAGCCCCAGCATTTT,CASSQNVARGQPQHF
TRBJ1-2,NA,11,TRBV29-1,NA,TGCAGCGTTGATCGGACAGCTGGCTACACCTTC,CSVDRTAGYTF
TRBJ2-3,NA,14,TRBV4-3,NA,TGCGCCAGCAGCCAAGTATCTAGCAGCGATACGCAGTATTTT,CASSQVSSSDTQYF
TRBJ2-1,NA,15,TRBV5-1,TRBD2,TGCGCCAGCAGTTCAGCGGCGGGAGAAGGCGATGAGCAGTTCTTC,CASSSAAGEGDEQFF
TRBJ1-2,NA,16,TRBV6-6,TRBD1,TGTGCCAGCAGCACTGTCTACAGGGGGCCTCTGGGGGGCTACACCTTC,CASSTVYRGPLGGYTF
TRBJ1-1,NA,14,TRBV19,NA,TGTGCCAGTAGTAATGGAGGGGTAAACACTGAAGCTTTCTTT,CASSNGGVNTEAFF
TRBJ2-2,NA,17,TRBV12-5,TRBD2,TGTGCTAGTGGTTCGGGACTAGCGGGGACCGGGGGTAGGGAGCTGTTTTTT,CASGSGLAGTGGRELFF
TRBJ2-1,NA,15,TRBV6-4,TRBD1,TGTGCCAGCAGGGCCGGGACAGGGCCGGAGAATGAGCAGTTCTTC,CASRAGTGPENEQFF
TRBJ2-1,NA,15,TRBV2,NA,TGTGCCAGCAGTGAAGCCGAAGACGGTCGAGGGAAGCAGTTCTTC,CASSEAEDGRGKQFF
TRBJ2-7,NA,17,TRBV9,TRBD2,TGTGCCAGCAGCGTAGAGAGCGGGGGGGCCCCTATCTACGAGCAGTACTTC,CASSVESGGAPIYEQYF
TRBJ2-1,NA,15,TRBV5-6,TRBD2,TGTGCCAGCAGCTTGATGTCTAGCGGGAGGGGTGAGCAGTTCTTC,CASSLMSSGRGEQFF
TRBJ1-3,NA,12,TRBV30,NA,TGTGCCTGGAGTAATACCGGTAACACCATATATTTT,CAWSNTGNTIYF
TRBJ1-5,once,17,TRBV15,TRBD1,TGTGCCACCAGCAGAGATGAGACAGGGGGCGGGAATCAGCCCCAGCATTTT,CATSRDETGGGNQPQHF
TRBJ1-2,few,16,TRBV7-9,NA,TGTGCCAGGACTGGGCACTACCACGGGGGAAACTATGGCTACACCTTC,CARTGHYHGGNYGYTF
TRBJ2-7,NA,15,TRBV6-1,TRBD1,TGTGCCAGCAGTGAATGGGGTCAGGGGGCGAACGAGCAGTACTTC,CASSEWGQGANEQYF
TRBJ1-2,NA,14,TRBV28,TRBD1,TGTGCCAGCAGTTTAGGGACAGGGAGATATGGCTACACCTTC,CASSLGTGRYGYTF
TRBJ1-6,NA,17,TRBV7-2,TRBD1,TGTGCCAGCAGCCCACCGGGACAGGGGGTAAATAATTCACCCCTCCACTTT,CASSPPGQGVNNSPLHF
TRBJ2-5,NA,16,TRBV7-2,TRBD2,TGTGCCAGCAGCTTAGTCGGACTAGCGGCTCAAGAGACCCAGTACTTC,CASSLVGLAAQETQYF
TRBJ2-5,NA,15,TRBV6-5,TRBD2,TGTGCCAGCAGCCGGACTAGCGGGGGCCAAGAGACCCAGTACTTC,CASSRTSGGQETQYF
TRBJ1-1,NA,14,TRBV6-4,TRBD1,TGTGCCAGCAGTGCCCAGGGGGCCAACACTGAAGCTTTCTTT,CASSAQGANTEAFF
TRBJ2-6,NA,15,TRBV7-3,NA,TGTGCCAGCAGCCAACAGAGCTCTGGGGCCAACGTCCTGACTTTC,CASSQQSSGANVLTF
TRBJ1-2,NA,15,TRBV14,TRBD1,TGTGCCAGCAGCCAAGCCGGGACAGGGGTCTATGGCTACACCTTC,CASSQAGTGVYGYTF
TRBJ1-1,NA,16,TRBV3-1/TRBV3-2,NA,TGTGCCAGCAGCCAAAGTCAGGGAGGGGGGTACACTGAAGCTTTCTTT,CASSQSQGGGYTEAFF
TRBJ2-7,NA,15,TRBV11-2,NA,TGTGCCAGCAGCAATTACCTGACGACGGGGTACGAGCAGTACTTC,CASSNYLTTGYEQYF
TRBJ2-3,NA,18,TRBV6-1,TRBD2,TGTGCCAGCAGTGAAATGCAGACTAGCGGGAGGCACACAGATACGCAGTATTTT,CASSEMQTSGRHTDTQYF
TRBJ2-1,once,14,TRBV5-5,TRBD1,TGTGCCAGCAGCCGCGGACAGGGAAGGAATGAGCAGTTCTTC,CASSRGQGRNEQFF
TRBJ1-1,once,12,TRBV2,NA,TGTGCCAGGGGGGAAGGGGGTCATGAAGCTTTCTTT,CARGEGGHEAFF
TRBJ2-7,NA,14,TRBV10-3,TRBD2,TGTGCCATCATGTCCGCGGGAGTCGGCTACGAGCAGTACTTC,CAIMSAGVGYEQYF
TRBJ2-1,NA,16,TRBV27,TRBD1,TGTGCCAGCAGTCGACAGGGGGCTTCCCTCTACAATGAGCAGTTCTTC,CASSRQGASLYNEQFF
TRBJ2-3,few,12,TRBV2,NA,TGTGCCAGCAGTCAGAACACAGATACGCAGTATTTT,CASSQNTDTQYF
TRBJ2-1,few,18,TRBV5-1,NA,TGCGCCAGCAGCTTGCGGGGGACCGACCGGAGCTCCTACAATGAGCAGTTCTTC,CASSLRGTDRSSYNEQFF
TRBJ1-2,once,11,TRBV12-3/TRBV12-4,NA,TGTGCCAGCAGTTCAAGAGATGGCTACACCTTC,CASSSRDGYTF